The 5 T cell receptor beta chains below were found in one sample sequenced in a study of T cell responses to AZD1222 COVID-19 vaccine (dated by TCRdb to the early 2020s). The library was made by the immunoSEQ multiplex PCR assay. Not all clones reach the TCRdb copy of this immuneACCESS table, which keeps in-frame sequences only. Checked studies attribute under half of the gap to unresolved V genes and leave the rest unexplained. The sample profile shows over 60,000 clones; about 80% of them were found once. The ten largest clones add up to 11% to 15% of the sample. The time point label, as the study defines it: about 28 days (+/-7) after the second vaccine dose. The specimen was peripheral blood, collected 28 days after the second AZD1222 dose. The receptors originated from an adult who received the AZD1222 COVID-19 vaccine.

V and J are TRBV14 and TRBJ1-1; maybe TRBD1 (5 bases). The CDR3 is 15 amino acids. V was shortened by 5 bases and J by 3 bases, with 16 bases between the two germline ends. The V gene's germline CDR1 is SGHDN and CDR2 FVKESK. The DNA for the CDR3 is TGTGCCAGCAGCACCAGTGAGTCGGGGGACACTGAAGCTTTCTTT. Protein sequence: CASSTSESGDTEAFF.

The V and J genes are TRBV28 and TRBJ2-3; TRBD2 matches 8 bases. Germline trimming cut 3 bases from V and 0 bases from J; bases unmatched to any gene: 5. CDR1 MDHEN and CDR2 SYDVKM come from the germline V gene. This CDR3 is built from 16 residues. CDR3 coding DNA: TGTGCCAGCAGTTTTTACGGGGGGGCTAGCACAGATACGCAGTATTTT. Its translation: CASSFYGGASTDTQYF.

The gene calls are TRBV5-3 and TRBJ2-4; 7 bases fit TRBD1. TRBV5-3 is designated an ORF whose function remains uncertain. CDR3 length: 16 residues. V was clipped by 1 base and J by 0 bases; unmatched bases: 4. In nucleotides, the CDR3 is TGTGCCAGAAGCTTGTATAGGGGGCAAGCCAAAAACATTCAGTACTTC. Encoded protein: CARSLYRGQAKNIQYF.

V and J are TRBV3-1 (or the pseudogene TRBV3-2) and TRBJ2-7; 9 positions match TRBD2. CDR1 is LGHDT and CDR2 is YNNKEL in the germline V gene (reference sequence). CDR3 length: 16 amino acids. With V trimmed by 1 base and J by 1 base, 5 bases remained unmatched. The CDR3 coding sequence is TGTGCCAGCAGCCAAGGCCCTAGCGGGGAATCCTACGAGCAGTACTTC. Translation gives CASSQGPSGESYEQYF.

V and J are TRBV5-4 and TRBJ2-1, with D possibly TRBD1 on 5 matching bases. Germline loops: CDR1 SGHNT, CDR2 YYREEE (reference sequence). The CDR3 loop spans 11 amino acids. Between the trimmed V and J ends, which lost 3 bases and 14 bases, there was a span of 12 bases. The CDR3: CASSYGQDKFF. In DNA form, the CDR3 reads TGTGCCAGCAGCTACGGACAAGATAAGTTCTTC.